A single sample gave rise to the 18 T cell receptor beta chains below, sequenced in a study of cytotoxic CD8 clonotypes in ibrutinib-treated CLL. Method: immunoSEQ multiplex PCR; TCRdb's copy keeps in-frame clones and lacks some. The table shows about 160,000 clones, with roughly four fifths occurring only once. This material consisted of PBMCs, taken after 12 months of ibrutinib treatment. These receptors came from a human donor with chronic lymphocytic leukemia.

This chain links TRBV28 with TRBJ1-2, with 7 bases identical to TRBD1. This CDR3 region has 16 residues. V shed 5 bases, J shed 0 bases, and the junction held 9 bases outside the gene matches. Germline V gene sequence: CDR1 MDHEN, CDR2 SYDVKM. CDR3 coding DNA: TGTGCCAGCAGTCCCCGACAGGGAAAGACTAACTATGGCTACACCTTC. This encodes CASSPRQGKTNYGYTF.

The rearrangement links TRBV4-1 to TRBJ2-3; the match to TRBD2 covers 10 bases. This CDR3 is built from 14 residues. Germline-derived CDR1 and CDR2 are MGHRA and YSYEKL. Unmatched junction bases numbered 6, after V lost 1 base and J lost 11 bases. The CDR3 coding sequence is TGCGCCAGCAGCCAAGGAAGCGGGAGGGGGATGCAGTATTTT. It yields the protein CASSQGSGRGMQYF.

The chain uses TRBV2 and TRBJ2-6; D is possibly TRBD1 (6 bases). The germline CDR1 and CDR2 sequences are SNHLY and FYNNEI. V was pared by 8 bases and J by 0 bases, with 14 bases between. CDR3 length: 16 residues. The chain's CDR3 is CASRRTGHSGANVLTF. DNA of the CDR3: TGTGCCAGCCGTCGAACAGGGCACTCTGGGGCCAACGTCCTGACTTTC.

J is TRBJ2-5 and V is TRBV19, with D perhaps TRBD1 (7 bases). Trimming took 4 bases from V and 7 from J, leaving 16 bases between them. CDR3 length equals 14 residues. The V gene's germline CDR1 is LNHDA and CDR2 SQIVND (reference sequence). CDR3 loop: CASSKAGTAGTQYF. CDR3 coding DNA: TGTGCCAGTAGTAAGGCCGGGACAGCGGGGACCCAGTACTTC.

The CDR3 reads CASSEPDRGGEQYF. CDR3 bases: TGTGCCAGCAGTGAACCGGACAGGGGAGGCGAGCAGTACTTC. The chain is built from TRBV6-1 and TRBJ2-7, with 9 bases that match TRBD1. CDR1 is MNHNS, CDR2 SASEGT, per germline. Trimming took 2 bases from V and 6 from J; bases not matched to a gene: 5. The CDR3 runs 14 residues.

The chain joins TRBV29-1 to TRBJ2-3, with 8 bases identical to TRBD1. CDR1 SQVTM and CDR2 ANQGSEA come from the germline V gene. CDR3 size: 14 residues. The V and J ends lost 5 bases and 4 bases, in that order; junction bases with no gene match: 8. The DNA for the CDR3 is TGCAGCGTTAAGGACAGGGCGGGTGCAGATACGCAGTATTTT. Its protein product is CSVKDRAGADTQYF.

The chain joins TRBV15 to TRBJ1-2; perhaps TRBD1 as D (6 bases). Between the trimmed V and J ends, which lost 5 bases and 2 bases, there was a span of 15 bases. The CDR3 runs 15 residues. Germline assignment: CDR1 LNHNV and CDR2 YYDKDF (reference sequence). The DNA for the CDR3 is TGTGCCACCAGCCCGGAGGGGGGGCAGAACTATGGCTACACCTTC. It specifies CATSPEGGQNYGYTF.

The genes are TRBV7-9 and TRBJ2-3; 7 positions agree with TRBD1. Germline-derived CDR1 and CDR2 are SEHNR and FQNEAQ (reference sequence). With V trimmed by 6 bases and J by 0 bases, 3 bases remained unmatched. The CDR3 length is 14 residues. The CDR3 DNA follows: TGTGCCAGCAGTCTGGACAGGAGCACAGATACGCAGTATTTT. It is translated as CASSLDRSTDTQYF.

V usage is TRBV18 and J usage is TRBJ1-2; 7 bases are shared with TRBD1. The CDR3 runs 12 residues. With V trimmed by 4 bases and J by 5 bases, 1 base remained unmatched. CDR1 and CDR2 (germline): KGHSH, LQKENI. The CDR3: CASSQQGYGYTF. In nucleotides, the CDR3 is TGTGCCAGCTCACAACAGGGGTATGGCTACACCTTC.

The CDR3 DNA reads TGTGCCAGCAGGGGCCAACAGGGGGGAGCTTTCTTT. Protein product: CASRGQQGGAFF. The chain uses TRBV28 and TRBJ1-1, with TRBD1 matching 8 bases. Germline CDR1 reads MDHEN; CDR2 reads SYDVKM. Trimming took 6 bases from V and 10 from J; bases not matched to a gene: 7. This CDR3 has 12 residues. Filled out from reference TRBV28 and TRBJ1-1, the complete variable domain reads DVKVTQSSRYLVKRTGEKVFLECVQDMDHENMFWYRQDPGLGLRLIYFSYDVKMKEKGDIPEGYSVSREKKERFSLILESASTNQTSMYLCASRGQQGGAFFGQGTRLTVV.

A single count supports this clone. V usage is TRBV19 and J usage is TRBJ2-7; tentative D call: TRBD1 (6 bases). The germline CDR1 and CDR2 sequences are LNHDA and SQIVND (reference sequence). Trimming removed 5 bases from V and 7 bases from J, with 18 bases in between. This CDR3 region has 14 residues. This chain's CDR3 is CASSHGDNRREQYF. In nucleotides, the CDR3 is TGTGCCAGTAGTCACGGGGACAATCGTAGAGAGCAGTACTTC.

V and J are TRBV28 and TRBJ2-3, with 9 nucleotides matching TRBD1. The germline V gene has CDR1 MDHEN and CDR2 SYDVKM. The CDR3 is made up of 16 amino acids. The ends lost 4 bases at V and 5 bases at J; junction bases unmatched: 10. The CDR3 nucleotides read TGTGCCAGCAGTTATACCGGGACAGGGCAAATAGATACGCAGTATTTT. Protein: CASSYTGTGQIDTQYF.

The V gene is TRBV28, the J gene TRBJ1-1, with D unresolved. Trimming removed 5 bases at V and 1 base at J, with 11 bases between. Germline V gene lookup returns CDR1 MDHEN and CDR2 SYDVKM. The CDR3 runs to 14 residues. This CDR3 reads CASSVQQTNTEAFF. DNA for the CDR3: TGTGCCAGCAGTGTGCAACAGACGAACACTGAAGCTTTCTTT.

CDR3 amino acids: CASSRTNRAANYGYTF. The CDR3 DNA follows: TGTGCCAGTAGTAGAACGAACAGGGCCGCTAACTATGGCTACACCTTC. The rearrangement uses TRBV19 and TRBJ1-2, with D possibly matching TRBD1 (6 bases). The germline gives CDR1 LNHDA, CDR2 SQIVND (reference sequence). The CDR3 has 16 amino acids. Trimming stripped 4 bases from V and 0 bases from J, with 15 bases between. Filled out from reference TRBV19 and TRBJ1-2, the complete variable domain reads DGGITQSPKYLFRKEGQNVTLSCEQNLNHDAMYWYRQDPGQGLRLIYYSQIVNDFQKGDIAEGYSVSREKKESFPLTVTSAQKNPTAFYLCASSRTNRAANYGYTFGSGTRLTVV.

The CDR3 reads CASSQELRSGGEQYF. CDR3 DNA sequence: TGTGCCAGCAGCCAAGAATTGCGGTCAGGGGGCGAGCAGTACTTC. The chain has TRBV7-9 and TRBJ2-7; 7 nucleotides line up with TRBD1. CDR3 size: 15 residues. With 5 bases clipped from V and 6 bases from J, the junction kept 13 bases outside the gene matches. Germline values: CDR1 SEHNR, CDR2 FQNEAQ (reference sequence).

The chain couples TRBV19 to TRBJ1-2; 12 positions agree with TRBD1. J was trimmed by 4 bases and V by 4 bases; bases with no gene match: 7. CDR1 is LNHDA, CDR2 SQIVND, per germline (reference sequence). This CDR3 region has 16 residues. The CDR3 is CASSRTGQGAGYGYTF. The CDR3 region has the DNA TGTGCCAGTAGTAGGACGGGACAGGGGGCCGGCTATGGCTACACCTTC.

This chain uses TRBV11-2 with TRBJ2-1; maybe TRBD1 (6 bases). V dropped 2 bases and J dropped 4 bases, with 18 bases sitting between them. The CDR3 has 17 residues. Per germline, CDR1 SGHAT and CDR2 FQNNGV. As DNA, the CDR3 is TGTGCCAGCAGCTTAAACTTCGGGGCAGGGGTTTACAATGAGCAGTTCTTC. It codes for CASSLNFGAGVYNEQFF.

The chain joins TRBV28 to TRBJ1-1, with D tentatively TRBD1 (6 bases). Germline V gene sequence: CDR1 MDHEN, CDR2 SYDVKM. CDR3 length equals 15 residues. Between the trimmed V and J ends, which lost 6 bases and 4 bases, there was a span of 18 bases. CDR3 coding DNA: TGTGCCAGCAGGGATGAGACAGGCCAAATCACTGAAGCTTTCTTT. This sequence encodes CASRDETGQITEAFF.